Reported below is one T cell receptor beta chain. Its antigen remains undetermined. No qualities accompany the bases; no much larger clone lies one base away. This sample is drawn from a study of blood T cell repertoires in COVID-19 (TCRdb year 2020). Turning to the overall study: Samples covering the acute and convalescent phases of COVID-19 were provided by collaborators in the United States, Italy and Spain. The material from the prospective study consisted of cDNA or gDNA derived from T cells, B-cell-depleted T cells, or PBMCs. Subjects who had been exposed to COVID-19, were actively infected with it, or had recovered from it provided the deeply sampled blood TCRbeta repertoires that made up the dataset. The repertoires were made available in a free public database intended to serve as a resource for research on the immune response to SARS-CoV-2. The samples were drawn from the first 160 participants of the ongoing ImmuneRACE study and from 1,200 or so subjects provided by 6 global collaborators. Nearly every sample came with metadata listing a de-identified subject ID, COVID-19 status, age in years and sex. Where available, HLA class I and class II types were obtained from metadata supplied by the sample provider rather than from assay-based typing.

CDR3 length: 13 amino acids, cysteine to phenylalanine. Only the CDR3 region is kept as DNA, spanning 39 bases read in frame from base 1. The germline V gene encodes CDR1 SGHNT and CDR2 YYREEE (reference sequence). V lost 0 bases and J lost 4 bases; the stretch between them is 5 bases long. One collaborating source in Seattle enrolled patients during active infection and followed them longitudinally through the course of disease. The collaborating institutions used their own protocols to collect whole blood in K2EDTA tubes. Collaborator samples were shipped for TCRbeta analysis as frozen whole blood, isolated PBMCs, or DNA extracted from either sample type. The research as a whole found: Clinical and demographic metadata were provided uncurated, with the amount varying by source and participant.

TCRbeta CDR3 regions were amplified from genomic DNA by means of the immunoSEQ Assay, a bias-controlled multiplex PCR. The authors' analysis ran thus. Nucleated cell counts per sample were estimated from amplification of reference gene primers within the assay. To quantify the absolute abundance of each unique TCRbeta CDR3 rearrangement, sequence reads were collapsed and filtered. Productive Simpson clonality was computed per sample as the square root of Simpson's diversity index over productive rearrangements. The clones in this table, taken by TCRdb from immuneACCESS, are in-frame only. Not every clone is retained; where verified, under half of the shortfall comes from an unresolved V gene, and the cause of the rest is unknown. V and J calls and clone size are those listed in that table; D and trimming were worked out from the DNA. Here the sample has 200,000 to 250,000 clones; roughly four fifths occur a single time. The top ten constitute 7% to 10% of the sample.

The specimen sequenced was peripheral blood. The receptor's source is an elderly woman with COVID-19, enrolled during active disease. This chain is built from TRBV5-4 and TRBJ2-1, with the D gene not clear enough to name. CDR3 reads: CASSLAYYNEQFF. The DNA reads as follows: TGTGCCAGCAGCTTGGCTTATTACAATGAGCAGTTCTTC.